A selection of T cell receptor beta chains follows, all from one sample in a study of response to subunit inactivated influenza vaccine. TCRdb fed the RT-PCR reads into MiXCR, producing one record per CDR3 protein. The sample holds hundreds of thousands of distinct CDR3 sequences; around 16% are singletons and the top ten take roughly 12%. The sample in question was PBMCs from blood, obtained 12 days after vaccination. These receptors came from a man over 45 who received an inactivated influenza vaccine. Each CDR3 is given with its conserved first and last residue. Fields, in order: D gene, V gene, J gene, clone size, CDR3 DNA, CDR3 protein. The D gene is left open where the match is weak. Size tells how often a clone was seen (once, few, many) or the class of an expanded clone, and some rows leave it out.

D: TRBD1
V: TRBV20-1
J: TRBJ2-7
size: .
DNA: TGCAGTGCTAGACGGTCAACGGGACAGGAGCAGTACTTC
CDR3: CSARRSTGQEQYF

D: .
V: TRBV6-2/TRBV6-3
J: TRBJ2-1
size: .
DNA: TGTGCCAGCAGTTCCCGAGGGGATCTTTACAATGAGCAGTTCTTC
CDR3: CASSSRGDLYNEQFF

D: .
V: TRBV5-1
J: TRBJ2-7
size: .
DNA: TGCGCCAGCAGCTTGGCCAATCAGTTAGGCGAGCAGTACTTC
CDR3: CASSLANQLGEQYF

D: .
V: TRBV14
J: TRBJ1-4
size: .
DNA: TGTGCCAGCAGCCAAGAATTTGGAGGGATTGGAAAACTGTTTTTT
CDR3: CASSQEFGGIGKLFF

D: .
V: TRBV19
J: TRBJ2-3
size: .
DNA: TGTGCCAGTAGTCTTGGATCGATACTGGGCACAGATACGCAGTATTTT
CDR3: CASSLGSILGTDTQYF

D: .
V: TRBV5-5
J: TRBJ2-7
size: few
DNA: TGTGCCAGCAGCTTGTTAGTGGGCCCCCTCTACGAGCAGTACTTC
CDR3: CASSLLVGPLYEQYF

D: .
V: TRBV5-8
J: TRBJ2-7
size: many
DNA: TGTGCCAGCAGCCCTCGCAGGGGGGCCTACGAGCAGTACTTC
CDR3: CASSPRRGAYEQYF

D: TRBD1
V: TRBV28
J: TRBJ1-1
size: .
DNA: TGTGCCAGCAGTTTATGGACAGGGGGGAACACTGAAGCTTTCTTT
CDR3: CASSLWTGGNTEAFF

D: TRBD1
V: TRBV7-8
J: TRBJ1-5
size: .
DNA: TGTGCCAGCAGACGACAGGGGGCGAATCAGCCCCAGCATTTT
CDR3: CASRRQGANQPQHF

D: .
V: TRBV7-8
J: TRBJ2-5
size: .
DNA: TGTGCCAGCAGCCGCAGAAGACTAGTTTCTGAGACCCAGTACTTC
CDR3: CASSRRRLVSETQYF

D: .
V: TRBV20-1
J: TRBJ2-1
size: .
DNA: TGCAGTGCTAGAGGGGCTAGCCGAAACTACAATGAGCAGTTCTTC
CDR3: CSARGASRNYNEQFF

D: .
V: TRBV7-3
J: TRBJ2-5
size: .
DNA: TGTGCCAGCAGCCCAGGAGAGGCAGAGACCCAGTACTTC
CDR3: CASSPGEAETQYF

D: .
V: TRBV25-1
J: TRBJ1-1
size: .
DNA: TGTGCCAGCAGTGTCCCCGGGGGGAGCTTCGAAGCTTTCTTT
CDR3: CASSVPGGSFEAFF

D: TRBD1
V: TRBV4-3
J: TRBJ2-1
size: .
DNA: TGCGCCAGCAGCCAACATGACAGGGGCCTCTACAATGAGCAGTTCTTC
CDR3: CASSQHDRGLYNEQFF

D: TRBD1
V: TRBV29-1
J: TRBJ2-5
size: few
DNA: TGCAGCGTCGACAGGGGCGAAGAGACCCAGTACTTC
CDR3: CSVDRGEETQYF

D: TRBD2
V: TRBV2
J: TRBJ2-5
size: .
DNA: TGTGCCAGCAGTGAAGACGGGGGGGACCAAGAGACCCAGTACTTC
CDR3: CASSEDGGDQETQYF

D: .
V: TRBV7-9
J: TRBJ2-1
size: .
DNA: TGTGCCAGCAGCTCATCTCTCCAAACTCAGGACTGGATGGCGTTCTTC
CDR3: CASSSSLQTQDWMAFF

D: .
V: TRBV12-3/TRBV12-4
J: TRBJ2-5
size: few
DNA: TGTGCCAGCAGTTCCACTAGCAGGTTTTTCGAGACCCAGTACTTC
CDR3: CASSSTSRFFETQYF

D: .
V: TRBV7-2
J: TRBJ1-5
size: many
DNA: TGTGCCAGCAGCTTAATGGCAGGGGTCAATCAGCCCCAGCATTTT
CDR3: CASSLMAGVNQPQHF

D: TRBD2
V: TRBV5-5
J: TRBJ2-1
size: few
DNA: TGTGCCAGCAGCATACTAGCGGGGGGCTCCGGTGAGCAGTTCTTC
CDR3: CASSILAGGSGEQFF

D: .
V: TRBV10-3
J: TRBJ1-2
size: .
DNA: TGTGCCATCAGTGAGCCAGGGTATGGCTACACCTTC
CDR3: CAISEPGYGYTF

D: TRBD2
V: TRBV30
J: TRBJ2-5
size: few
DNA: TGTGCCTGGGCTAGCGGGGCCAACCAAGAGACCCAGTACTTC
CDR3: CAWASGANQETQYF

D: TRBD2
V: TRBV2
J: TRBJ2-5
size: .
DNA: TGTGCCGGTAGCGGGGGGCTACAAGAGACCCAGTACTTC
CDR3: CAGSGGLQETQYF

D: TRBD2
V: TRBV20-1
J: TRBJ2-5
size: few
DNA: TGCAGTGAATTCTCGGGGGGGCGAGAGACCCAGTACTTC
CDR3: CSEFSGGRETQYF

D: TRBD1
V: TRBV5-1
J: TRBJ2-7
size: many
DNA: TGCGCCAGCAGCGTAATTCCGGGACAGGGCTACGAGCAGTACTTC
CDR3: CASSVIPGQGYEQYF

D: TRBD2
V: TRBV5-1
J: TRBJ2-1
size: many
DNA: TGCGCCAGCAGCGTCGGGACTAGCTCTTCCGATGAGCAGTTCTTC
CDR3: CASSVGTSSSDEQFF

D: .
V: TRBV27
J: TRBJ2-3
size: .
DNA: TGTGCCAGCAGTTTATCCCTAGGGATTGTAACGCAGTATTTT
CDR3: CASSLSLGIVTQYF

D: TRBD1
V: TRBV11-2
J: TRBJ1-2
size: .
DNA: TGTGCCAGCAGTCGACAGGGGGGCTATGGCTACACCTTC
CDR3: CASSRQGGYGYTF

D: TRBD1
V: TRBV12-3/TRBV12-4
J: TRBJ2-1
size: .
DNA: TGTGCCAGCAGTCGGGACAGCCTCTCCTACAATGAGCAGTTCTTC
CDR3: CASSRDSLSYNEQFF

D: .
V: TRBV4-3
J: TRBJ1-5
size: few
DNA: TGCGCCAGCAGCCAAGATTCCGGGTATAGCAATCAGCCCCAGCATTTT
CDR3: CASSQDSGYSNQPQHF

D: .
V: TRBV12-3/TRBV12-4
J: TRBJ2-5
size: few
DNA: TGTGCCAGCAGTTTCAGCGGGCCTACCGGGGAGACCCAGTACTTC
CDR3: CASSFSGPTGETQYF

D: TRBD1
V: TRBV3-1
J: TRBJ2-7
size: few
DNA: TGTGCCAGCAGATTATCGACAGGGAAATACGAGCAGTACTTC
CDR3: CASRLSTGKYEQYF